There are a few counts of the clone carrying this T cell receptor beta chain. Antigen specificity is unknown. Regarding time point: newly diagnosed GD, antithyroid drugs for less than 3 months. Following extraction of RNA from PBMCs, that RNA was used to make the TCR library. Relying on iRepertoire HTBI primers and Arm-PCR of CDR3 regions, the team built TCR beta libraries. TCRdb analysed the multiplex PCR reads with MiXCR anew, one entry per CDR3 protein. The table has 400,000 to 500,000 distinct CDR3 sequences, about 15% seen once. The sample comes from a study of regulatory T cells in long-lasting Graves disease. General study points: TRBV28, TRBJ1-2 and TRBJ2-5 were favored in persistent disease. Accuracy might have suffered from few samples. The persistent group shared fewer than 3,500 public clonotypes, more than the 966 shared by new patients.

This CDR3 is 16 amino acids long. CDR1 is MDHEN and CDR2 is SYDVKM in the germline V gene. The ends lost 7 bases at V and 5 bases at J; junction bases unmatched: 16. Separately, the same data were catalogued under a study of T cells in Graves' hyperthyroidism and ophthalmopathy.

Source: peripheral blood mononuclear cells (PBMCs), taken at new diagnosis, from a patient treated with antithyroid drugs. The sequence was obtained from a woman under 30 with Graves disease. This rearrangement joins TRBV28 to TRBJ2-7; 8 bases align to TRBD1. CDR3 in amino acids: CASNSPPRTGFHEQYF. In DNA, the CDR3 is TGTGCCAGCAACTCCCCGCCCCGGACAGGGTTCCACGAGCAGTACTTC.